This is a list of T cell receptor beta chains from one sample in a study of T-cell reconstitution after alpha-beta-depleted transplantation in children. TCRdb reanalysed the PCR reads using MiXCR and keeps one entry per CDR3 protein. This table has 330,000 or so distinct CDR3 sequences, 10% appearing once. Sequencing used PBMCs from the stem cell graft donor, obtained from the stem cell graft. The receptors stem from a human donor who donated a stem cell graft to a child with acute lymphoblastic leukemia. Both conserved end residues are part of each CDR3. Each record gives: clone size, D gene, V gene, J gene, CDR3 DNA, CDR3 protein. D genes are given only for firm matches. The size field is filled for only some rows; it gives once, few, many or a size class.

size: .; D: .; V: TRBV3-2; J: TRBJ2-3; DNA: TGTGCCAGCAGCTCTAGACACATAGCGGGACGGGTATATAGCACAGATACGCAGTATTTT; CDR3: CASSSRHIAGRVYSTDTQYF
size: .; D: TRBD2; V: TRBV5-1; J: TRBJ2-1; DNA: TGCGCCAGCAGCATAGGGACTAGCGGGGGGTACAATGAGCAGTTCTTC; CDR3: CASSIGTSGGYNEQFF
size: many; D: TRBD1; V: TRBV5-5; J: TRBJ2-3; DNA: TGTGCCAGCAGCTCAACAGGGGTGACAGATACGCAGTATTTT; CDR3: CASSSTGVTDTQYF
size: .; D: TRBD1; V: TRBV9; J: TRBJ2-1; DNA: TGTGCCAGCAGCCCCCCAGGGGGAGTCGGGGAGCAGTTCTTC; CDR3: CASSPPGGVGEQFF
size: many; D: .; V: TRBV9; J: TRBJ2-3; DNA: TGTGCCAGCAGCGCTGGCACAGATACGCAGTATTTT; CDR3: CASSAGTDTQYF
size: many; D: .; V: TRBV7-9; J: TRBJ1-4; DNA: TGTGCCAGCAGCCCATCCCCCGACAGCCTGTACGTTTTT; CDR3: CASSPSPDSLYVF
size: .; D: TRBD1; V: TRBV25-1; J: TRBJ1-5; DNA: TGTGCCAGCAGCGAGACAGGGTATATTCAGCCCCAGCATTTT; CDR3: CASSETGYIQPQHF
size: .; D: .; V: TRBV7-2; J: TRBJ1-1; DNA: TGTGCCAGCAGCCCAACAGAATTGAACACTGAAGCTTTCTTT; CDR3: CASSPTELNTEAFF
size: many; D: .; V: TRBV27; J: TRBJ2-7; DNA: TGTGCCAGCAGTTGGGCGGGTGGGGCCTACGAGCAGTACTTC; CDR3: CASSWAGGAYEQYF
size: .; D: .; V: TRBV12-3/TRBV12-4; J: TRBJ1-4; DNA: TGTGCCAGCAGTCCTCGGACAGAATATAATGAAAAACTGTTTTTT; CDR3: CASSPRTEYNEKLFF
size: .; D: TRBD2; V: TRBV20-1; J: TRBJ2-1; DNA: TGCAGTGCTTGGACTAGCGGGAGGAATGAGCAGTTCTTC; CDR3: CSAWTSGRNEQFF
size: few; D: .; V: TRBV12-3/TRBV12-4; J: TRBJ1-5; DNA: TGTGCCAGCAGTTTACGTGTGGGGGCCGGCAATCAGCCCCAGCATTTT; CDR3: CASSLRVGAGNQPQHF
size: .; D: TRBD2; V: TRBV6-2/TRBV6-3; J: TRBJ2-2; DNA: TGTGCCAGCAGCCGCCCTACTAGCGACGGGGAGCTGTTTTTT; CDR3: CASSRPTSDGELFF
size: few; D: TRBD1; V: TRBV5-1; J: TRBJ2-6; DNA: TGCGCCAGCAGCAGAACAGGGGCCCCTGGGGCCAACGTCCTGACTTTC; CDR3: CASSRTGAPGANVLTF
size: .; D: .; V: TRBV7-9; J: TRBJ1-2; DNA: TGTGCCAGCAGCTTACTGAATGCCCCGGCAGGGGCCTATGGCTACACCTTC; CDR3: CASSLLNAPAGAYGYTF
size: .; D: .; V: TRBV5-1; J: TRBJ2-1; DNA: TGCGCCAGCAGCTTGGACACCCCAGGATACAATGAGCAGTTCTTC; CDR3: CASSLDTPGYNEQFF
size: .; D: .; V: TRBV6-2/TRBV6-3; J: TRBJ1-5; DNA: TGTGCCAGCAGTCATGGTGTTCAGCCCCAGCATTTT; CDR3: CASSHGVQPQHF
size: few; D: TRBD2; V: TRBV28; J: TRBJ2-3; DNA: TGTGCCAGCAGTCTCGGGACTAGCGGCCCCCGCACAGATACGCAGTATTTT; CDR3: CASSLGTSGPRTDTQYF
size: few; D: TRBD1; V: TRBV12-3/TRBV12-4; J: TRBJ1-2; DNA: TGTGCCAGCAGCCAGACAGGGGGTACTGGCTACACCTTC; CDR3: CASSQTGGTGYTF
size: .; D: TRBD2; V: TRBV30; J: TRBJ2-3; DNA: TGTGCCTGGAGTGTGGGCGGGAGGGCAGATACGCAGTATTTT; CDR3: CAWSVGGRADTQYF
size: .; D: TRBD1; V: TRBV29-1; J: TRBJ2-1; DNA: TGCAGCGCGACGACAGGGTGGAATGAGCAGTTCTTC; CDR3: CSATTGWNEQFF
size: .; D: TRBD2; V: TRBV7-8; J: TRBJ2-7; DNA: TGTGCCAGCAGCTTAGAAGCTAGCGGGAGTCAGAAGTACTTC; CDR3: CASSLEASGSQKYF
size: many; D: .; V: TRBV7-2; J: TRBJ2-7; DNA: TGTGCCAGCAGCTTAGCACTAGGGCCCTACGAGCAGTACTTC; CDR3: CASSLALGPYEQYF
size: .; D: .; V: TRBV5-1; J: TRBJ2-1; DNA: TGCGCCAGCAGCCCCGGAGGAACCTACAATGAGCAGTTCTTC; CDR3: CASSPGGTYNEQFF
size: .; D: TRBD1; V: TRBV29-1; J: TRBJ2-2; DNA: TGCAGCGTTGCTTTAACCGGGACAGGGGCCACCGGGGAGCTGTTTTTT; CDR3: CSVALTGTGATGELFF
size: few; D: .; V: TRBV7-2; J: TRBJ1-5; DNA: TGTGCCAGCAGCCCCCGCGGACTTTATCAGCCCCAGCATTTT; CDR3: CASSPRGLYQPQHF
size: .; D: TRBD1; V: TRBV4-1; J: TRBJ1-4; DNA: TGCGCCAGCAGCTACGGACAGGCAACTAATGAAAAACTGTTTTTT; CDR3: CASSYGQATNEKLFF
size: few; D: .; V: TRBV7-2; J: TRBJ2-5; DNA: TGTGCCAGCAGCTTAGAGGGGGGCGCGGAGACCCAGTACTTC; CDR3: CASSLEGGAETQYF
size: .; D: TRBD2; V: TRBV12-5; J: TRBJ2-1; DNA: TGTGCTAGTGGGGAGACTAGCGGGGAATACAATGACCAGTTCTTC; CDR3: CASGETSGEYNDQFF
size: many; D: .; V: TRBV5-1; J: TRBJ2-5; DNA: TGCGCCAGCAGCTTGGAGGGACAAGAGACCCAGTACTTC; CDR3: CASSLEGQETQYF
size: .; D: .; V: TRBV6-1; J: TRBJ1-6; DNA: TGTGCCAGCAGTACCCTCCGGGTGGGGGGTTCACCCCTCCACTTT; CDR3: CASSTLRVGGSPLHF
size: many; D: .; V: TRBV2; J: TRBJ2-2; DNA: TGTGCCAGCAGTGCAAAAGGGGGGAAGGCCGGGGAGCTGTTTTTT; CDR3: CASSAKGGKAGELFF
size: .; D: TRBD2; V: TRBV5-1; J: TRBJ2-7; DNA: TGCGCCAGCAGCGAAACTAGCGGGAGAGGATACGAGCAGTACTTC; CDR3: CASSETSGRGYEQYF
size: few; D: .; V: TRBV7-2; J: TRBJ2-7; DNA: TGTGCCAGCAGCTTTCGCCTAAGCGGTCTCTACGAGCAGTACTTC; CDR3: CASSFRLSGLYEQYF
size: many; D: .; V: TRBV20-1; J: TRBJ2-1; DNA: TGCAGTGCTAGGGAACGGGACCTCCTCAGCTACAATGAGCAGTTCTTC; CDR3: CSARERDLLSYNEQFF
size: few; D: TRBD2; V: TRBV6-2/TRBV6-3; J: TRBJ2-7; DNA: TGTGCCAGCAGACAACAGGGACTAGCGGCTACCTACGAGCAGTACTTC; CDR3: CASRQQGLAATYEQYF
size: few; D: TRBD2; V: TRBV20-1; J: TRBJ2-5; DNA: TGCAGTGCTAGAGAAGGACTAGTGGCTGAGACCCAGTACTTC; CDR3: CSAREGLVAETQYF
size: many; D: .; V: TRBV27; J: TRBJ1-6; DNA: TGTGCCAGCAGTCCAAGCTCCTATAATTCACCCCTCCACTTT; CDR3: CASSPSSYNSPLHF
size: many; D: TRBD2; V: TRBV5-1; J: TRBJ2-1; DNA: TGCGCCAGCAGCTGGGGACTAGCGGGCGGCGATGAGCAGTTCTTC; CDR3: CASSWGLAGGDEQFF
size: .; D: .; V: TRBV5-1; J: TRBJ1-6; DNA: TGCGCCAGCAGCATAGGTCCTCCGGGGAATTCACCCCTCCACTTT; CDR3: CASSIGPPGNSPLHF
size: few; D: .; V: TRBV7-2; J: TRBJ2-7; DNA: TGTGCCAGCAGCTTAGGGTTGACAGCGCGCCACGAGCAGTACTTC; CDR3: CASSLGLTARHEQYF
size: many; D: TRBD1; V: TRBV27; J: TRBJ1-2; DNA: TGTGCCAGCAGTCGCCCAGGGGGCGGCTACACCTTC; CDR3: CASSRPGGGYTF
size: .; D: .; V: TRBV15; J: TRBJ2-1; DNA: TGTGCCACCAGCTCAATTCGGGATGCCTCCTACAATGAGCAGTTCTTC; CDR3: CATSSIRDASYNEQFF
size: .; D: .; V: TRBV7-9; J: TRBJ1-1; DNA: TGTGCCAGCAGCCCTCCCCGGTGGAACACTGAAGCTTTCTTT; CDR3: CASSPPRWNTEAFF
size: many; D: .; V: TRBV27; J: TRBJ2-1; DNA: TGTGCCAGCAGTTCCTGGTTAGCGGTAGTAAGTGGCAATGAGCAGTTCTTC; CDR3: CASSSWLAVVSGNEQFF
size: .; D: .; V: TRBV9; J: TRBJ1-5; DNA: TGTGCCAGCAGCGTAGGTCAAGGTCAGCCCCAGCATTTT; CDR3: CASSVGQGQPQHF
size: .; D: .; V: TRBV20-1; J: TRBJ2-5; DNA: TGCAGTGCTACGGGACCACCTCAAGAGACCCAGTACTTC; CDR3: CSATGPPQETQYF
size: .; D: TRBD2; V: TRBV7-9; J: TRBJ2-3; DNA: TGTGCCAGCAGCTCCCGCCGCGGGGGGAGCATCACAGATACGCAGTATTTT; CDR3: CASSSRRGGSITDTQYF
size: many; D: .; V: TRBV15; J: TRBJ2-7; DNA: TGTGCCACCAGCAGAGACAACTCCTACGAGCAGTACTTC; CDR3: CATSRDNSYEQYF
size: .; D: TRBD2; V: TRBV20-1; J: TRBJ2-5; DNA: TGCAGTGCCCTTCCTAGCGGGAGACCCCAAGAGACCCAGTACTTC; CDR3: CSALPSGRPQETQYF
size: .; D: .; V: TRBV4-1; J: TRBJ2-7; DNA: TGCGCCAGCAGCCAACTCTCTAGCACCCACGAGCAGTACTTC; CDR3: CASSQLSSTHEQYF